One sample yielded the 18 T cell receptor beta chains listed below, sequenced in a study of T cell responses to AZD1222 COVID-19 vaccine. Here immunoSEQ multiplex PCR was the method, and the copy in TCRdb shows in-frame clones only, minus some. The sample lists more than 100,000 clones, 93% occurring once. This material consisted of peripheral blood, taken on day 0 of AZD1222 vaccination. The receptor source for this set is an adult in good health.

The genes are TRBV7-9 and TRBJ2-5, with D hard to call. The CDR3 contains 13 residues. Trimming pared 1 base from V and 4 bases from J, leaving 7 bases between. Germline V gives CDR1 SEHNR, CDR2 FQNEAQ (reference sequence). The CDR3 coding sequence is TGTGCCAGCAGCTTAGGGCAAAGAGAGACCCAGTACTTC. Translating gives CASSLGQRETQYF.

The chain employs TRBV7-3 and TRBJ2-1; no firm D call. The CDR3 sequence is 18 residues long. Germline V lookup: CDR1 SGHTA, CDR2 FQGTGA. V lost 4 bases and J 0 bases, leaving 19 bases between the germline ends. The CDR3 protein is CASSSSTPGPLSYNEQFF. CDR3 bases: TGTGCCAGCAGCTCCTCAACCCCCGGACCTCTCTCCTACAATGAGCAGTTCTTC.

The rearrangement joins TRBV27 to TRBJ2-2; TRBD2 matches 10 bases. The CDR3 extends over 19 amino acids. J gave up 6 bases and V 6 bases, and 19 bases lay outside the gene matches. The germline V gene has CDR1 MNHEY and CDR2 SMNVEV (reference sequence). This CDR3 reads CASSHSTGAAGGPSGELFF. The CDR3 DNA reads TGTGCCAGCAGCCACAGTACAGGGGCAGCGGGAGGGCCCTCCGGGGAGCTGTTTTTT.

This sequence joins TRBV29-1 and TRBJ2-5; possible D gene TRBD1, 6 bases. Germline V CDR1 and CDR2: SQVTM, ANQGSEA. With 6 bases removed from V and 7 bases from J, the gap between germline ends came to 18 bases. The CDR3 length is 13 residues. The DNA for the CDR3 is TGCAGCGTCGGGGTGGGATTGGGGGCGACCCAGTACTTC. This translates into CSVGVGLGATQYF.

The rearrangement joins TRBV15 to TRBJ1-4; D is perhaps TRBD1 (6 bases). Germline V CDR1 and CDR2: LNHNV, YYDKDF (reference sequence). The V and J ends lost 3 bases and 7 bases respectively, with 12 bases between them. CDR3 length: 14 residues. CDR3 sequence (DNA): TGTGCCACCAGCAGCACAGGGTCTGTTGAAAAACTGTTTTTT. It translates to CATSSTGSVEKLFF.

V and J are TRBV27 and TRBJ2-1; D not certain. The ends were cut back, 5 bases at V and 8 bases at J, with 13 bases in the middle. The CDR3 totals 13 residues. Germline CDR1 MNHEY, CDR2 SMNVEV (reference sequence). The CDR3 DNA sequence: TGTGCCAGCAGTCCCGGGCCATGGGATGAGCAGTTCTTC. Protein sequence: CASSPGPWDEQFF.

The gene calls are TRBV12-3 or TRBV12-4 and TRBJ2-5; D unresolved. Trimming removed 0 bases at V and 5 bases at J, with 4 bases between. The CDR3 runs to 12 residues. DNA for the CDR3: TGTGCCAGCAGTTTAGCTCCGGAGACCCAGTACTTC. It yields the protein CASSLAPETQYF.

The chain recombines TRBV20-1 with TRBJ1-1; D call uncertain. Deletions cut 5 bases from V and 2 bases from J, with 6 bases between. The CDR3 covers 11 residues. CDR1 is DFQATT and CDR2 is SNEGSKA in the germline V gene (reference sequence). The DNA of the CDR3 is TGCAGTGCTTGGGGAAACACTGAAGCTTTCTTT. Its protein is CSAWGNTEAFF.

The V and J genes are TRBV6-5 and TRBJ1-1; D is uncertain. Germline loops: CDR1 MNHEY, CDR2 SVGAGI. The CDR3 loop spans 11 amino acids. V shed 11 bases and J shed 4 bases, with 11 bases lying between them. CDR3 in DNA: TGTGCCGGTCGACGGGGCACTGAAGCTTTCTTT. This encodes CAGRRGTEAFF.

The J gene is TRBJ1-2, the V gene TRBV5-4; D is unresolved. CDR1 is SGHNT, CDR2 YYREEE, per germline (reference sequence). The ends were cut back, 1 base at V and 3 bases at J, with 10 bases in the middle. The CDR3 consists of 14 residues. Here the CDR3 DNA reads TGTGCCAGCAGCTTGATCCAGAGAGACTATGGCTACACCTTC. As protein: CASSLIQRDYGYTF.

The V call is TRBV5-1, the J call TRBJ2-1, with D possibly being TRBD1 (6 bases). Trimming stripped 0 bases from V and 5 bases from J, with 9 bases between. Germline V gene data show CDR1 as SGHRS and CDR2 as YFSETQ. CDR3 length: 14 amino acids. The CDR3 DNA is TGCGCCAGCAGCTTGGGACAGGAAAACAATGAGCAGTTCTTC. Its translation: CASSLGQENNEQFF.

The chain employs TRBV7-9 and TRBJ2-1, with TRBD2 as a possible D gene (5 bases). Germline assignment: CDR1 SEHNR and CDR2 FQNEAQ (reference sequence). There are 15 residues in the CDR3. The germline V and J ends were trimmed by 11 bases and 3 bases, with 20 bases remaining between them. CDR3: CAVGTRTGNYNEQFF. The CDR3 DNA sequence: TGTGCCGTTGGAACCCGGACTGGGAACTACAATGAGCAGTTCTTC.

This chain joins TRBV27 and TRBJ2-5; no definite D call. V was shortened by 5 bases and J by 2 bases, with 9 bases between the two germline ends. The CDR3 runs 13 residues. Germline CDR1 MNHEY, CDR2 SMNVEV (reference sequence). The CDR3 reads CASSATVQETQYF. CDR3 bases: TGTGCCAGCAGTGCTACAGTACAAGAGACCCAGTACTTC.

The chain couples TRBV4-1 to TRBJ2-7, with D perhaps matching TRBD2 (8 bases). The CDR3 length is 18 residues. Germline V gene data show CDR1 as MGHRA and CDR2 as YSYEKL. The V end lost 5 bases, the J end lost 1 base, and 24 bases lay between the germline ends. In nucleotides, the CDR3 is TGCGCCAGCAGCACAACAGGGGCCGGTAGCGGGACATCCTACGAGCAGTACTTC. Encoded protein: CASSTTGAGSGTSYEQYF.

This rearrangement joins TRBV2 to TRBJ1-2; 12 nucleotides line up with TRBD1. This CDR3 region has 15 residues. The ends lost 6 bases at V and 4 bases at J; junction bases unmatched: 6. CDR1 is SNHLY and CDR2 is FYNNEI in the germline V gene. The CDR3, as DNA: TGTGCCAGCAGGGACGGGACAGGGGGCCTCTATGGCTACACCTTC. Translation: CASRDGTGGLYGYTF.

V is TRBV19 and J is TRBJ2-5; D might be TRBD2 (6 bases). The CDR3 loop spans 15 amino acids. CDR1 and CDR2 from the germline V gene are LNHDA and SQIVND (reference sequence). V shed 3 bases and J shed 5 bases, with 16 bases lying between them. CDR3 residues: CASSIGAPGRETQYF. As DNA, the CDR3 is TGTGCCAGTAGTATCGGCGCCCCGGGGAGGGAGACCCAGTACTTC.

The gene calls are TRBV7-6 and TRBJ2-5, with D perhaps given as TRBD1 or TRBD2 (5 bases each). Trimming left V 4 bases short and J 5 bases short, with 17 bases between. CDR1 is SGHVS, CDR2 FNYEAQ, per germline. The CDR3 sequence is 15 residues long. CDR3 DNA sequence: TGTGCCAGCAGCTCCTCTAGCATCGGGGCCGAGACCCAGTACTTC. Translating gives CASSSSSIGAETQYF.

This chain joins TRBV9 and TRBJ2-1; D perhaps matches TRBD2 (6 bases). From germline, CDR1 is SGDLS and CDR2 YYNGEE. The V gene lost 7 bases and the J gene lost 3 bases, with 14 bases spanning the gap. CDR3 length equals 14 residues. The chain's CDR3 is CASRRDSNYNEQFF. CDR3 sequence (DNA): TGTGCCAGCCGCCGGGACTCCAACTACAATGAGCAGTTCTTC.